Listed below are T cell receptor beta chains from one sample, sequenced in a study of blood T cell repertoires in COVID-19. Sequenced by immunoSEQ multiplex PCR; TCRdb stores in-frame clones only, minus some. The sample gives 200,000 to 300,000 clones, 85% of which show up once; over 5.5% is in the top ten. The sequenced sample was peripheral blood. These receptors were obtained from a woman aged 55-75 years with active or convalescent COVID-19. Each CDR3 is given with its conserved first and last residue. The order of the fields is D gene, clone size, J gene, V gene, CDR3 protein, CDR3 DNA. The D gene is left open where the match is weak. Part of the rows lack a size; the others show once, few, many or a class for expanded clones.

d_gene: .; abundance: once; j_gene: TRBJ2-1; v_gene: TRBV5-1; CDR3aa: CASSFFGSSSSYNEQFF; CDR3nt: TGCGCCAGCAGCTTCTTTGGCTCCTCTTCCTCCTACAATGAGCAGTTCTTC
d_gene: TRBD2; abundance: .; j_gene: TRBJ2-3; v_gene: TRBV19; CDR3aa: CASSLGTSGIKGGTDTQYF; CDR3nt: TGTGCCAGTAGTTTGGGGACTAGCGGGATCAAGGGCGGCACAGATACGCAGTATTTT
d_gene: .; abundance: .; j_gene: TRBJ1-2; v_gene: TRBV7-8; CDR3aa: CASSPTGVSEGYTF; CDR3nt: TGTGCCAGCAGCCCAACCGGTGTCTCTGAGGGCTACACCTTC
d_gene: TRBD2; abundance: few; j_gene: TRBJ2-2; v_gene: TRBV7-3; CDR3aa: CASSLKSSGRATNTGELFF; CDR3nt: TGTGCCAGCAGCTTAAAATCTAGCGGGAGGGCCACGAACACCGGGGAGCTGTTTTTT
d_gene: TRBD1; abundance: .; j_gene: TRBJ1-4; v_gene: TRBV3-1/TRBV3-2; CDR3aa: CASSQAGGSEKLFF; CDR3nt: TGTGCCAGCAGCCAAGCAGGGGGCAGTGAAAAACTGTTTTTT
d_gene: TRBD2; abundance: .; j_gene: TRBJ2-5; v_gene: TRBV4-2; CDR3aa: CASSQGLAALQETQYF; CDR3nt: TGTGCCAGCAGCCAAGGACTAGCGGCCCTGCAAGAGACCCAGTACTTC
d_gene: .; abundance: .; j_gene: TRBJ1-1; v_gene: TRBV3-1/TRBV3-2; CDR3aa: CASSQDLPGEGTEAFF; CDR3nt: TGTGCCAGCAGCCAAGATTTGCCAGGGGAGGGGACTGAAGCTTTCTTT
d_gene: .; abundance: .; j_gene: TRBJ1-1; v_gene: TRBV18; CDR3aa: CASSRSGATEAFF; CDR3nt: TGTGCCAGCTCACGATCAGGGGCCACTGAAGCTTTCTTT
d_gene: .; abundance: .; j_gene: TRBJ2-1; v_gene: TRBV7-9; CDR3aa: CASSLAASYNEQFF; CDR3nt: TGTGCCAGCAGCTTAGCAGCCTCCTACAATGAGCAGTTCTTC
d_gene: .; abundance: .; j_gene: TRBJ1-6; v_gene: TRBV7-8; CDR3aa: CASSLGGLTLHF; CDR3nt: TGTGCCAGCAGCTTAGGCGGACTTACCCTCCACTTT
d_gene: TRBD1; abundance: .; j_gene: TRBJ1-1; v_gene: TRBV3-1/TRBV3-2; CDR3aa: CASSHADRATEAFF; CDR3nt: TGTGCCAGCAGCCATGCCGACAGGGCCACTGAAGCTTTCTTT
d_gene: TRBD2; abundance: .; j_gene: TRBJ2-1; v_gene: TRBV3-1/TRBV3-2; CDR3aa: CASSRGAGGEQFF; CDR3nt: TGTGCCAGCAGCCGGGGAGCGGGAGGAGAGCAGTTCTTC
d_gene: .; abundance: .; j_gene: TRBJ1-1; v_gene: TRBV5-1; CDR3aa: CASRGRVNTEAFF; CDR3nt: TGCGCCAGCAGAGGGAGGGTGAACACTGAAGCTTTCTTT
d_gene: TRBD2; abundance: few; j_gene: TRBJ2-1; v_gene: TRBV6-5; CDR3aa: CASSPSRTRTNEQFF; CDR3nt: TGTGCCAGCAGTCCCTCCCGGACTAGGACCAATGAGCAGTTCTTC
d_gene: .; abundance: .; j_gene: TRBJ2-7; v_gene: TRBV7-9; CDR3aa: CASSPSGADEQYF; CDR3nt: TGTGCCAGCAGCCCCAGTGGGGCTGACGAGCAGTACTTC
d_gene: TRBD1; abundance: .; j_gene: TRBJ2-1; v_gene: TRBV20-1; CDR3aa: CSAKQGNEQFF; CDR3nt: TGCAGTGCTAAACAGGGGAATGAGCAGTTCTTC
d_gene: .; abundance: .; j_gene: TRBJ2-2; v_gene: TRBV5-5; CDR3aa: CASSLRAGAGTGELFF; CDR3nt: TGTGCCAGCAGCTTGCGGGCAGGGGCGGGCACCGGGGAGCTGTTTTTT
d_gene: .; abundance: once; j_gene: TRBJ1-1; v_gene: TRBV11-3; CDR3aa: CASSPGGQAYTEAFF; CDR3nt: TGTGCCAGCAGCCCGGGGGGGCAGGCATACACTGAAGCTTTCTTT
d_gene: .; abundance: .; j_gene: TRBJ1-1; v_gene: TRBV2; CDR3aa: CASMGPGETEAFF; CDR3nt: TGTGCCAGCATGGGACCGGGGGAGACTGAAGCTTTCTTT
d_gene: TRBD1; abundance: .; j_gene: TRBJ2-1; v_gene: TRBV6-6; CDR3aa: CASSPWGQINSYNEQFF; CDR3nt: TGTGCCAGCAGTCCGTGGGGACAGATCAACTCCTACAATGAGCAGTTCTTC
d_gene: TRBD2; abundance: few; j_gene: TRBJ2-3; v_gene: TRBV28; CDR3aa: CASSPLAGGEDTQYF; CDR3nt: TGTGCCAGCAGCCCGCTAGCGGGGGGGGAAGATACGCAGTATTTT
d_gene: .; abundance: once; j_gene: TRBJ1-2; v_gene: TRBV2; CDR3aa: CASIDPGVNYGYTF; CDR3nt: TGTGCCAGCATAGACCCCGGGGTGAACTATGGCTACACCTTC
d_gene: TRBD2; abundance: few; j_gene: TRBJ2-7; v_gene: TRBV19; CDR3aa: CASSSSRSGGNSYEQYF; CDR3nt: TGTGCCAGTAGCTCGTCTCGAAGCGGGGGAAACTCCTACGAGCAGTACTTC
d_gene: TRBD1; abundance: .; j_gene: TRBJ1-2; v_gene: TRBV19; CDR3aa: CASARDRGSYGYTF; CDR3nt: TGTGCCAGCGCCCGAGACAGGGGTTCCTATGGCTACACCTTC
d_gene: TRBD2; abundance: .; j_gene: TRBJ2-1; v_gene: TRBV2; CDR3aa: CASIETSGGGPNEQFF; CDR3nt: TGTGCCAGCATCGAGACTAGCGGGGGGGGCCCCAATGAGCAGTTCTTC
d_gene: .; abundance: .; j_gene: TRBJ2-6; v_gene: TRBV6-5; CDR3aa: CASRFDRSGANVLTF; CDR3nt: TGTGCCAGCAGGTTTGACAGATCTGGGGCCAACGTCCTGACTTTC
d_gene: .; abundance: .; j_gene: TRBJ2-2; v_gene: TRBV3-1/TRBV3-2; CDR3aa: CASSPYSLSANTGELFF; CDR3nt: TGTGCCAGCAGCCCCTATTCTCTTAGCGCGAACACCGGGGAGCTGTTTTTT
d_gene: TRBD1; abundance: .; j_gene: TRBJ2-2; v_gene: TRBV28; CDR3aa: CATDDGQGATGELFF; CDR3nt: TGTGCCACCGACGACGGACAGGGGGCCACCGGGGAGCTGTTTTTT
d_gene: TRBD1; abundance: .; j_gene: TRBJ1-2; v_gene: TRBV4-1; CDR3aa: CASSPDRNYGYTF; CDR3nt: TGCGCCAGCAGCCCGGACAGGAACTATGGCTACACCTTC
d_gene: TRBD2; abundance: .; j_gene: TRBJ2-2; v_gene: TRBV29-1; CDR3aa: CSASAAGGPTGELFF; CDR3nt: TGCAGCGCCAGCGCGGCGGGAGGGCCGACCGGGGAGCTGTTTTTT
d_gene: .; abundance: once; j_gene: TRBJ2-1; v_gene: TRBV5-4; CDR3aa: CASSLPLMNNEQFF; CDR3nt: TGTGCCAGCAGCTTGCCACTGATGAACAATGAGCAGTTCTTC
d_gene: .; abundance: once; j_gene: TRBJ2-1; v_gene: TRBV18; CDR3aa: CASSPVLATHNEQFF; CDR3nt: TGTGCCAGCTCACCAGTACTAGCTACCCACAATGAGCAGTTCTTC
d_gene: TRBD1; abundance: .; j_gene: TRBJ2-7; v_gene: TRBV7-9; CDR3aa: CASSSRTGADEQYF; CDR3nt: TGTGCCAGCAGCTCCCGGACAGGGGCGGACGAGCAGTACTTC
d_gene: TRBD2; abundance: .; j_gene: TRBJ2-1; v_gene: TRBV6-1; CDR3aa: CASSERRLAGDINEQFF; CDR3nt: TGTGCCAGCAGTGAAAGGCGGCTAGCGGGAGATATCAATGAGCAGTTCTTC
d_gene: .; abundance: .; j_gene: TRBJ1-4; v_gene: TRBV2; CDR3aa: CATLDRLHTTNEKLFF; CDR3nt: TGTGCCACTCTAGACAGACTCCATACAACTAATGAAAAACTGTTTTTT
d_gene: .; abundance: .; j_gene: TRBJ2-2; v_gene: TRBV29-1; CDR3aa: CSVVGAGELFF; CDR3nt: TGCAGCGTTGTTGGAGCCGGGGAGCTGTTTTTT
d_gene: .; abundance: .; j_gene: TRBJ2-6; v_gene: TRBV24-1; CDR3aa: CATSDGYRVGTGANVLTF; CDR3nt: TGTGCCACCAGTGACGGGTACAGGGTAGGTACTGGGGCCAACGTCCTGACTTTC